These T cell receptor beta chains were read from a single sample in a study of shared clonotypes between healthy human individuals. The repertoire was sequenced with immunoSEQ multiplex PCR; TCRdb's copy has only in-frame clones and lacks some. The sample has a few million clones, approximately 94% seen once. Sequences were obtained from naive CD4+ T cells sorted from blood. The receptors originated from a man aged 18 to 35 in good health. Each CDR3 is given with its conserved first and last residue. A D gene is named only where the DNA matches it firmly. Size is omitted from some rows. Given values are once, few, many or a class for expanded clones.

d_call: -; j_call: TRBJ2-2; v_call: TRBV27; clone_size: -; cdr3_aa: CASSFSPGPNTGELFF; cdr3_nt: TGTGCCAGCAGTTTTTCCCCGGGACCGAACACCGGGGAGCTGTTTTTT
d_call: -; j_call: TRBJ1-6; v_call: TRBV27; clone_size: once; cdr3_aa: CASIDRTGLSPLHF; cdr3_nt: TGTGCCAGCATCGACCGGACGGGCCTTTCACCCCTCCACTTT
d_call: TRBD1; j_call: TRBJ2-7; v_call: TRBV6-6; clone_size: -; cdr3_aa: CASSPGTGLYEQYF; cdr3_nt: TGTGCCAGCAGCCCCGGGACAGGGTTGTACGAGCAGTACTTC
d_call: -; j_call: TRBJ1-5; v_call: TRBV28; clone_size: -; cdr3_aa: CASSSSPPQPQHF; cdr3_nt: TGTGCCAGCAGTTCGAGCCCCCCCCAGCCCCAGCATTTT
d_call: TRBD2; j_call: TRBJ2-1; v_call: TRBV6-6; clone_size: -; cdr3_aa: CASSSRLAGGPHEQFF; cdr3_nt: TGTGCCAGCAGTTCCCGACTAGCGGGAGGCCCCCATGAGCAGTTCTTC
d_call: -; j_call: TRBJ2-7; v_call: TRBV7-9; clone_size: few; cdr3_aa: CASSLEGLATEQYF; cdr3_nt: TGTGCCAGCAGCTTAGAGGGGCTCGCCACCGAGCAGTACTTC
d_call: -; j_call: TRBJ2-3; v_call: TRBV11-3; clone_size: -; cdr3_aa: CASSLDLSGSTDTQYF; cdr3_nt: TGTGCCAGCAGCTTAGATCTTAGCGGTAGCACAGATACGCAGTATTTT
d_call: -; j_call: TRBJ2-5; v_call: TRBV5-1; clone_size: once; cdr3_aa: CASSLGRPQETQYF; cdr3_nt: TGCGCCAGCAGCTTAGGGCGGCCACAAGAGACCCAGTACTTC
d_call: TRBD1; j_call: TRBJ2-7; v_call: TRBV5-6; clone_size: -; cdr3_aa: CASSWGQGYYEQYF; cdr3_nt: TGTGCCAGCAGCTGGGGACAGGGATACTACGAGCAGTACTTC
d_call: -; j_call: TRBJ2-1; v_call: TRBV4-1; clone_size: -; cdr3_aa: CASSQALPGYNEQFF; cdr3_nt: TGCGCCAGCAGCCAAGCCCTCCCAGGTTACAATGAGCAGTTCTTC
d_call: TRBD2; j_call: TRBJ2-7; v_call: TRBV19; clone_size: -; cdr3_aa: CASSPWEGLPSEQYF; cdr3_nt: TGTGCCAGTAGTCCCTGGGAGGGGCTTCCCTCCGAGCAGTACTTC
d_call: TRBD2; j_call: TRBJ2-1; v_call: TRBV4-1; clone_size: -; cdr3_aa: CASSQVKGSGGAFYNEQFF; cdr3_nt: TGCGCCAGCAGCCAAGTCAAGGGTAGCGGGGGTGCCTTTTACAATGAGCAGTTCTTC
d_call: TRBD2; j_call: TRBJ2-7; v_call: TRBV10-3; clone_size: -; cdr3_aa: CAISESKRLAGREQYF; cdr3_nt: TGTGCCATCAGTGAGTCGAAACGACTAGCGGGAAGGGAGCAGTACTTC
d_call: -; j_call: TRBJ1-3; v_call: TRBV30; clone_size: -; cdr3_aa: CAFGQSGNTIYF; cdr3_nt: TGTGCCTTTGGACAGAGCGGAAACACCATATATTTT
d_call: -; j_call: TRBJ1-6; v_call: TRBV5-1; clone_size: once; cdr3_aa: CASSLTVNPNSPLHF; cdr3_nt: TGCGCCAGCAGCTTGACTGTAAACCCTAATTCACCCCTCCACTTT
d_call: -; j_call: TRBJ2-5; v_call: TRBV5-4; clone_size: -; cdr3_aa: CASSLARAGETQYF; cdr3_nt: TGTGCCAGCAGCTTGGCCCGGGCAGGAGAGACCCAGTACTTC
d_call: TRBD1; j_call: TRBJ1-1; v_call: TRBV13; clone_size: -; cdr3_aa: CASSLTLPGTGNTEAFF; cdr3_nt: TGTGCCAGCAGCTTAACGCTTCCCGGGACAGGTAACACTGAAGCTTTCTTT
d_call: TRBD1; j_call: TRBJ2-1; v_call: TRBV4-2; clone_size: few; cdr3_aa: CASSQEGPQGPSNEQFF; cdr3_nt: TGTGCCAGCAGCCAAGAAGGACCACAGGGGCCGTCCAATGAGCAGTTCTTC
d_call: -; j_call: TRBJ2-1; v_call: TRBV6-6; clone_size: -; cdr3_aa: CASSYFANDEQFF; cdr3_nt: TGTGCCAGCAGTTACTTCGCGAATGATGAGCAGTTCTTC
d_call: -; j_call: TRBJ2-3; v_call: TRBV19; clone_size: -; cdr3_aa: CASSQQNTDTQYF; cdr3_nt: TGTGCCAGTAGCCAACAGAACACAGATACGCAGTATTTT
d_call: -; j_call: TRBJ2-1; v_call: TRBV11-2; clone_size: once; cdr3_aa: CASSLVGGYAAGSYNEQFF; cdr3_nt: TGTGCCAGCAGCTTAGTTGGGGGTTATGCGGCGGGCTCCTACAATGAGCAGTTCTTC
d_call: TRBD1; j_call: TRBJ1-5; v_call: TRBV30; clone_size: -; cdr3_aa: CAWSRPTGNQPQHF; cdr3_nt: TGTGCCTGGAGCCGACCGACAGGGAATCAGCCCCAGCATTTT
d_call: -; j_call: TRBJ2-2; v_call: TRBV9; clone_size: few; cdr3_aa: CASSVALSGELFF; cdr3_nt: TGTGCCAGCAGCGTGGCGCTGTCCGGGGAGCTGTTTTTT
d_call: -; j_call: TRBJ1-5; v_call: TRBV28; clone_size: -; cdr3_aa: CAGQRAFQPQHF; cdr3_nt: TGTGCCGGCCAACGGGCTTTCCAGCCCCAGCATTTT
d_call: -; j_call: TRBJ1-1; v_call: TRBV5-1; clone_size: -; cdr3_aa: CASSHNPGTMNTEAFF; cdr3_nt: TGCGCCAGCAGCCATAATCCTGGGACGATGAACACTGAAGCTTTCTTT
d_call: -; j_call: TRBJ2-7; v_call: TRBV5-1; clone_size: -; cdr3_aa: CASRLRGEAYEQYF; cdr3_nt: TGCGCCAGCAGGCTGCGGGGTGAAGCCTACGAGCAGTACTTC
d_call: -; j_call: TRBJ1-5; v_call: TRBV2; clone_size: -; cdr3_aa: CASSRDIVNQPQHF; cdr3_nt: TGTGCCAGCAGTCGGGACATAGTCAATCAGCCCCAGCATTTT
d_call: -; j_call: TRBJ2-5; v_call: TRBV5-1; clone_size: once; cdr3_aa: CASSFQPSIPGQETQYF; cdr3_nt: TGCGCCAGCAGCTTCCAACCCTCCATTCCAGGCCAAGAGACCCAGTACTTC
d_call: TRBD1; j_call: TRBJ1-2; v_call: TRBV28; clone_size: -; cdr3_aa: CASSYPLGQANYGYTF; cdr3_nt: TGTGCCAGCAGTTACCCCTTAGGACAGGCTAACTATGGCTACACCTTC
d_call: -; j_call: TRBJ1-5; v_call: TRBV30; clone_size: -; cdr3_aa: CAWSGDSNQPQHF; cdr3_nt: TGTGCCTGGAGTGGAGACAGTAATCAGCCCCAGCATTTT
d_call: -; j_call: TRBJ2-3; v_call: TRBV5-1; clone_size: -; cdr3_aa: CASSLGPTDTQYF; cdr3_nt: TGCGCCAGCAGCTTGGGACCTACAGATACGCAGTATTTT
d_call: TRBD1; j_call: TRBJ2-2; v_call: TRBV5-4; clone_size: -; cdr3_aa: CASSWDRDTGELFF; cdr3_nt: TGTGCCAGCAGCTGGGACAGGGATACCGGGGAGCTGTTTTTT
d_call: -; j_call: TRBJ1-6; v_call: TRBV25-1; clone_size: -; cdr3_aa: CASSEGDYNSPLHF; cdr3_nt: TGTGCCAGCAGTGAGGGGGACTATAATTCACCCCTCCACTTT
d_call: -; j_call: TRBJ2-7; v_call: TRBV21-1; clone_size: -; cdr3_aa: CASSFIRASGMTYEQYF; cdr3_nt: TGTGCCAGCAGCTTTATCAGGGCTAGCGGGATGACCTACGAGCAGTACTTC
d_call: -; j_call: TRBJ2-2; v_call: TRBV6-5; clone_size: -; cdr3_aa: CAGRGGHAGELFF; cdr3_nt: TGTGCCGGCCGGGGTGGCCACGCCGGGGAGCTGTTTTTT
d_call: -; j_call: TRBJ1-5; v_call: TRBV19; clone_size: -; cdr3_aa: CASSIVAPASNQPQHF; cdr3_nt: TGTGCCAGTAGTATTGTGGCGCCAGCTAGCAATCAGCCCCAGCATTTT
d_call: -; j_call: TRBJ1-2; v_call: TRBV6-4; clone_size: -; cdr3_aa: CASSDGQRGYGYTF; cdr3_nt: TGTGCCAGCAGTGACGGCCAAAGAGGCTATGGCTACACCTTC
d_call: -; j_call: TRBJ2-3; v_call: TRBV5-1; clone_size: -; cdr3_aa: CASRSTTRTDTQYF; cdr3_nt: TGCGCCAGCAGATCCACGACCCGCACAGATACGCAGTATTTT
d_call: -; j_call: TRBJ1-6; v_call: TRBV27; clone_size: -; cdr3_aa: CASSLFRPLGNSPLHF; cdr3_nt: TGTGCCAGCAGTTTGTTTCGTCCCCTCGGGAATTCACCCCTCCACTTT
d_call: -; j_call: TRBJ1-2; v_call: TRBV18; clone_size: once; cdr3_aa: CASSPPVDYGYTF; cdr3_nt: TGTGCCAGCTCACCTCCAGTGGACTATGGCTACACCTTC
d_call: -; j_call: TRBJ2-5; v_call: TRBV6-6; clone_size: -; cdr3_aa: CASSSDSETQYF; cdr3_nt: TGTGCCAGCAGCTCCGACTCAGAGACCCAGTACTTC